This T cell receptor (beta chain) stems from a study of T cell clones after liver transplantation. Profiling relied on immunoSEQ multiplex PCR, and the TCRdb table lists in-frame clones only, not all of them. The table includes about 75,000 clones, 80% to 85% detected once. Per the germline V gene, CDR1 is PRHDT and CDR2 is FYEKMQ (reference sequence). The ends were cut back, 2 bases at V and 8 bases at J, with 13 bases in the middle. The CDR3 extends over 15 amino acids. This TCR was sampled from a human patient who received a liver transplant. Some T cells may be provided by the graft donor. This specimen consisted of CD4+ T cells from blood, obtained around 48 months after liver transplant. The V and J genes are TRBV13 and TRBJ1-6, with D maybe TRBD1 (5 bases). The CDR3 sequence: CASSLQLGPDSPLHF. In nucleotides, the CDR3 is TGTGCCAGCAGCTTACAACTGGGACCGGATTCACCCCTCCACTTT.